The present TCR beta chain was sequenced within a study of Ad26.COV2.S vaccination and SARS-CoV-2 variants. Whole-study findings and limits: Participants given vaccine showed non-spike TCR breadth similar to that of placebo recipients. Post-vaccination spike-specific CD8+ and CD4+ T cell responses reportedly had substantial breadth. From the TCR breadth and depth analyses, total T cell responses may have been underestimated.

Here immunoSEQ multiplex PCR was the method, and the copy in TCRdb shows in-frame clones only, minus some. The repertoire holds some 350,000 clones, 92% seen once, with roughly 3.9% in the top ten. On this clone: The antigen is unknown.

The CDR3 spans 16 residues. V was cut by 0 bases and J by 1 base, with 13 bases left in between. Germline lookup yields CDR1 SGHRS and CDR2 YFSETQ. Source: peripheral blood, taken after recovery from COVID-19. The TCR originated in a human donor who had recovered from COVID-19. The gene calls are TRBV5-1 and TRBJ1-2, with no clear D. CDR3: CASSLAMAALNYGYTF. DNA for the CDR3: TGCGCCAGCAGCTTGGCCATGGCCGCTCTTAACTATGGCTACACCTTC.